These 23 T cell receptor beta chains came from one sample sequenced in a study of early T cells in non-severe SARS-CoV-2 infection. Using its own MiXCR run on the 5' RACE reads, TCRdb lists one record per CDR3 protein. The sample has 40,000 to 55,000 distinct CDR3 sequences; 6.5% to 9.5% are singletons. The material sequenced was whole blood. The receptors originated from an adult who was a healthcare worker with PCR-confirmed SARS-CoV-2 infection or an uninfected control (not recorded which).

This clonotype appeared a few times. This rearrangement joins TRBV6-1 to TRBJ2-2, with 7 positions matching TRBD2. The CDR3 has 18 residues. The trim removed 7 bases at V and 4 bases at J, leaving 18 bases unmatched. The germline V gene encodes CDR1 MNHNS and CDR2 SASEGT. The DNA of the CDR3 is TGTGCCAGCACCGAATTTAGGGGCGGGGGTTTGGGCACCGGGGAGCTGTTTTTT. It translates to CASTEFRGGGLGTGELFF.

This clonotype was seen only a few times. One end of the junction fails to match germline, which may point to a read error. In DNA form, the CDR3 reads TGTGCCAGCAGATTAGGGGGGCGCAAGGATGGCTACACCTTC. Amino acids: CASRLGGRKDGYTF. V gene TRBV12-3 or TRBV12-4 combines with J gene TRBJ1-2; possibly TRBD1 for D (6 bases). This CDR3 spans 14 amino acids.

In DNA form, the CDR3 reads TGCAGTGCTGGACTACCTACAGGGAACACTGAAGCTTTCTTT. Amino acid sequence: CSAGLPTGNTEAFF. The chain has TRBV20-1 and TRBJ1-1; D might be TRBD1 (5 bases). The germline V gene encodes CDR1 DFQATT and CDR2 SNEGSKA (reference sequence). The CDR3 totals 14 residues. Trimming cost V 5 bases and J 1 base, with 14 bases left between them.

The table lists this clonotype with a few counts. The chain has TRBV2 and TRBJ2-2; TRBD1 agrees at 11 bases. After removal of 5 bases from V and 6 bases from J, the junction contained 8 bases not matched to a gene. The CDR3 spans 16 residues. Germline V gene data show CDR1 as SNHLY and CDR2 as FYNNEI. The CDR3 coding sequence is TGTGCCAGCAGTCTTTCGGGACAGGGGGAATCCGGGGAGCTGTTTTTT. Translated: CASSLSGQGESGELFF.

This chain joins TRBV4-3 and TRBJ2-7; D gene uncertain. Germline assignment: CDR1 LGHNA and CDR2 YSLEER. The CDR3 is 14 residues long. V was cut by 0 bases and J by 3 bases, with 9 bases left in between. CDR3 nucleotide sequence: TGCGCCAGCAGCCAAGATTTAGGGATCTACGAGCAGTACTTC. Its translation is CASSQDLGIYEQYF.

In its sample, this clonotype was seen many times. The J gene is TRBJ2-7, the V gene TRBV5-4; 9 bases fit TRBD1. Germline trimming cut 5 bases from V and 2 bases from J; bases unmatched to any gene: 2. This CDR3 has 13 residues. Germline-derived CDR1 and CDR2 are SGHNT and YYREEE (reference sequence). For the CDR3, the DNA is TGTGCCAGCAGAAGGACAGGGGCCTACGAGCAGTACTTC. It is translated as CASRRTGAYEQYF.

Details on this clonotype: A read error may explain this, as a much larger clone is one base away. This chain links TRBV12-3 or TRBV12-4 with TRBJ1-2; 7 nucleotides agree with TRBD1. The CDR3 extends over 12 amino acids. Germline trimming cut 6 bases from V and 6 bases from J; bases unmatched to any gene: 4. CDR3 protein: CASSQTGNGYTF. The CDR3 nucleotides are TGTGCCAGCAGCCAGACAGGGAATGGCTACACCTTC.

This clonotype was counted a few times. This chain joins TRBV10-1 and TRBJ1-6, with no clear D. Germline loops: CDR1 WNHNN, CDR2 SYGVQD (reference sequence). Trimming took 7 bases from V and 6 from J, leaving 16 bases between them. This CDR3 is built from 15 residues. CDR3 sequence reads: CASNIENHFNSPLHF. The DNA of the CDR3 is TGCGCCAGCAACATCGAGAACCATTTTAATTCACCCCTCCACTTT.

The V gene is TRBV12-3 or TRBV12-4, the J gene TRBJ2-1; D is undetermined. V dropped 5 bases and J dropped 6 bases, with 8 bases sitting between them. The CDR3 has 12 amino acids. As DNA, the CDR3 is TGTGCCAGCAGTCCCTGGTTCAATGAGCAGTTCTTC. Translating gives CASSPWFNEQFF.

This clonotype has at least ten counts. The chain combines TRBV28 with TRBJ1-1; 7 bases map to TRBD1. The CDR3 covers 15 residues. V lost 2 bases to trimming and J lost 9 bases; unmatched junction nucleotides: 12. Germline CDR1 MDHEN, CDR2 SYDVKM. CDR3 DNA: TGTGCCAGCAGTTTACCCGAGGACAGGCATTCTAAAGCTTTCTTT. Translation: CASSLPEDRHSKAFF.

This clonotype was found many times. The V and J genes are TRBV10-3 and TRBJ2-1; 9 bases are a match to TRBD1. Germline V gene lookup returns CDR1 ENHRY and CDR2 SYGVKD. The CDR3 length is 15 residues. The ends lost 0 bases at V and 7 bases at J; junction bases unmatched: 4. The CDR3 nucleotides read TGTGCCATCAGTGAGTCGGGACAGGGTAGAAATGAGCAGTTCTTC. This encodes CAISESGQGRNEQFF.

In this sample, this clonotype turned up a few times. The chain has TRBV7-6 and TRBJ2-1; 10 nucleotides match TRBD2. V gave up 5 bases and J gave up 5 bases; unmatched junction bases: 9. CDR1 and CDR2 (germline): SGHVS, FNYEAQ. The CDR3 length is 16 residues. The CDR3 is CASSKYLAGVNNEQFF. The CDR3 nucleotides are TGTGCCAGCAGCAAGTACCTAGCGGGGGTTAACAATGAGCAGTTCTTC.

This clonotype was observed a handful of times. This rearrangement joins TRBV6-5 to TRBJ2-7; 11 bases map to TRBD2. Germline V gene lookup returns CDR1 MNHEY and CDR2 SVGAGI. V trimming: 2 bases; J trimming: 9 bases; junction bases outside the gene matches: 12. There are 16 residues in the CDR3. The CDR3 DNA reads TGTGCCAGCAGTTACGAATGGGGGACTAGCGGCTATGGGCAGTACTTC. Amino acid sequence: CASSYEWGTSGYGQYF.

This clonotype was seen more than once but under ten times. V gene TRBV9 combines with J gene TRBJ1-6, with a weak D call TRBD1 (6 bases). The V gene's germline CDR1 is SGDLS and CDR2 YYNGEE. V was pared by 0 bases and J by 7 bases, with 8 bases between. CDR3 length: 14 amino acids. The CDR3, as DNA: TGTGCCAGCAGCGTAGTCACAGGGAATTCACCCCTCCACTTT. Its protein product is CASSVVTGNSPLHF.

This clonotype has ten or more counts. This sequence joins TRBV6-2 or TRBV6-3 and TRBJ1-1; D is ambiguous. Deletions cut 6 bases from V and 5 bases from J, with 10 bases between. CDR3 length: 12 residues. CDR1 MNHEY and CDR2 SVGEGT come from the germline V gene. CDR3 coding DNA: TGTGCCAGCAGCCCACCGGGGACTGAAGCTTTCTTT. Residues: CASSPPGTEAFF.

This clonotype occurred many times. The chain links TRBV9 to TRBJ2-1; unclear D gene. There are 15 residues in the CDR3. V lost 0 bases and J 7 bases, leaving 14 bases between the germline ends. Germline V CDR1 and CDR2: SGDLS, YYNGEE. This CDR3 reads CASSVAGQDRNEQFF. Written as DNA, the CDR3 is TGTGCCAGCAGCGTAGCTGGGCAGGATCGGAATGAGCAGTTCTTC.

V is TRBV2 and J is TRBJ2-1, with 13 bases aligning to TRBD2. Germline-derived CDR1 and CDR2 are SNHLY and FYNNEI. V shed 7 bases and J 4 bases; nucleotides not matched to a gene: 7. CDR3 length: 16 residues. As DNA, the CDR3 is TGTGCCAGCACGGGGACTAGCGGGGTTTCTTACAATGAGCAGTTCTTC. The encoded protein is CASTGTSGVSYNEQFF.

This clonotype was seen many times. The chain couples TRBV9 to TRBJ1-1; D gene uncertain. Germline V CDR1 and CDR2: SGDLS, YYNGEE. The CDR3 runs to 14 residues. Trimming pared 0 bases from V and 4 bases from J, leaving 10 bases between. CDR3 DNA sequence: TGTGCCAGCAGCGTAGATCGGGGATCCACTGAAGCTTTCTTT. This sequence encodes CASSVDRGSTEAFF.

The rearrangement links TRBV6-2 or TRBV6-3 to TRBJ2-3; the match to TRBD2 covers 9 bases. This CDR3 contains 20 residues. V lost 0 bases, J lost 0 bases, and 13 bases stayed unmatched. Germline CDR1 MNHEY, CDR2 SVGEGT. CDR3: CASSYSKSLAGSASTDTQYF. The CDR3 DNA reads as TGTGCCAGCAGTTACTCGAAGAGTCTAGCGGGGTCCGCTAGCACAGATACGCAGTATTTT.

In its sample, this clonotype was seen many times. This rearrangement joins TRBV6-5 to TRBJ1-2, with a possible D match to TRBD1 (5 bases). CDR3 length equals 13 residues. The V gene lost 8 bases and the J gene lost 8 bases, with 18 bases spanning the gap. In germline, CDR1 is MNHEY, CDR2 SVGAGI. This CDR3 is CASRGGTARGYTF. CDR3 nucleotides: TGTGCCAGCCGGGGGGGGACGGCTAGGGGCTACACCTTC.

This clonotype was detected ten times or more. The chain has TRBV20-1 and TRBJ1-2, with D hard to call. Trimming took off 6 bases at V and 0 bases at J, with 14 bases between the two ends. The germline V gene encodes CDR1 DFQATT and CDR2 SNEGSKA (reference sequence). The CDR3 extends over 14 amino acids. The CDR3 region has the DNA TGCAGTGCCATAGAACGGGTAACTAACTATGGCTACACCTTC. Its translation is CSAIERVTNYGYTF.

This clonotype was counted at least ten times. This chain uses TRBV28 with TRBJ2-7; either TRBD1 or TRBD2 may fit D (5 bases each). The CDR3 spans 16 residues. Between the trimmed V and J ends, which lost 3 bases and 2 bases, there was a span of 17 bases. Germline loops: CDR1 MDHEN, CDR2 SYDVKM. In DNA form, the CDR3 reads TGTGCCAGCAGTTTCTCCGGGACCCCCTTTACCTACGAGCAGTACTTC. Its protein product is CASSFSGTPFTYEQYF.

The chain combines TRBV7-8 with TRBJ1-1; the D is unclear. Deletions cut 5 bases from V and 0 bases from J, with 22 bases between. The CDR3 has 18 residues. From germline, CDR1 is SGHVS and CDR2 FQNEAQ. The CDR3 DNA reads as TGTGCCAGCAGCCATCCTTATGCACAGCTACTGATGAACACTGAAGCTTTCTTT. Translating gives CASSHPYAQLLMNTEAFF.